This entry lists 3 T cell receptor beta chains sequenced from one sample in a study of T-cell reconstitution after alpha-beta-depleted transplantation in children. Unique molecular identifiers were incorporated when the TCRbeta library was constructed. TCRdb passed the PCR reads through MiXCR, listing each CDR3 protein once. Of 90,000 to 130,000 distinct CDR3 sequences listed, about 9.4% are singletons. The specimen comprised PBMCs from the stem cell graft donor, sampled from the stem cell graft. Receptors were obtained from a human donor who donated a stem cell graft to a child with acute lymphoblastic leukemia.

DNA for the CDR3: TGTGCCATTGGGACAGCCCCCCAAGAGACCCAGTACTTC. Translation: CAIGTAPQETQYF. The chain has TRBV6-6 and TRBJ2-5, with 7 bases fitting TRBD1. CDR1 is MNHNY and CDR2 is SVGAGI in the germline V gene (reference sequence). V dropped 10 bases and J dropped 1; count of bases not matched to a gene: 6. The CDR3 is 13 amino acids.

This clonotype was counted many times. The J gene is TRBJ2-1, the V gene TRBV27; D unresolved. The length of the CDR3 is 15 residues. The germline gives CDR1 MNHEY, CDR2 SMNVEV (reference sequence). The V gene lost 5 bases and the J gene lost 0 bases, with 11 bases spanning the gap. CDR3: CASSKTQRSYNEQFF. CDR3 bases: TGTGCCAGCAGTAAAACTCAACGCTCCTACAATGAGCAGTTCTTC.

This clonotype was detected many times. The chain employs TRBV5-1 and TRBJ2-2; D possibly corresponds to TRBD2 (6 bases). From germline, CDR1 is SGHRS and CDR2 YFSETQ. V lost 0 bases and J lost 5, with 8 bases in between. This CDR3 is built from 14 residues. The DNA of the CDR3 is TGCGCCAGCAGCTTGGACGGGGGTACCGGGGAGCTGTTTTTT. This translates into CASSLDGGTGELFF. Full variable domain (outside the CDR3, taken from reference TRBV5-1 and TRBJ2-2): KAGVTQTPRYLIKTRGQQVTLSCSPISGHRSVSWYQQTPGQGLQFLFEYFSETQRNKGNFPGRFSGRQFSNSRSEMNVSTLELGDSALYLCASSLDGGTGELFFGEGSRLTVL.